The clone carrying this T cell receptor beta chain appeared once. These data originate in a study of control samples from healthy donors and cancer patients. Clones were read by immunoSEQ multiplex PCR, and TCRdb kept only the in-frame ones, dropping some. The profile shows 110,000 to 150,000 clones, around nine tenths of them singletons. V lost 0 bases, J lost 0 bases, and 11 bases lay in between. This CDR3 is built from 15 residues. Germline CDR1 and CDR2: GTSNPN and SVGIG (reference sequence). This sequence was found in a man aged 30-40 years in good health. Sequenced input: blood. The rearrangement joins TRBV30 to TRBJ1-1; D is unresolved. CDR3 nucleotide sequence: TGTGCCTGGAGTGTAGTGGAACTTATGAACACTGAAGCTTTCTTT. This encodes CAWSVVELMNTEAFF.